Listed below are T cell receptor beta chains from one sample, sequenced in a study of T cells in Graves' hyperthyroidism and ophthalmopathy. TCRdb redid the calling of the multiplex PCR reads with MiXCR, one entry per CDR3 protein. The table has a few hundred thousand distinct CDR3 sequences, about 13% seen once. The sequencing sample was made of blood. These receptors originate from a woman in her late teens or twenties with Graves' hyperthyroidism. CDR3s include the opening cysteine and the closing phenylalanine or tryptophan. The order of the fields is D gene, J gene, clone size, V gene, CDR3 protein, CDR3 DNA. A D gene is named only where the DNA matches it firmly. Expanded clones are given a class, and other clones once, few, many or no size at all.

TRBD2 | TRBJ2-1 | . | TRBV20-1 | CSALAGERYNEQFF | TGCAGTGCACTAGCGGGAGAAAGGTACAATGAGCAGTTCTTC
TRBD1 | TRBJ1-5 | few | TRBV12-3/TRBV12-4 | CASSLRTGYQPQHF | TGTGCCAGCAGTCTACGGACAGGGTATCAGCCCCAGCATTTT
TRBD1 | TRBJ2-1 | . | TRBV30 | CAWDRGHNEQFF | TGTGCCTGGGACAGGGGGCACAATGAGCAGTTCTTC
. | TRBJ1-3 | few | TRBV18 | CASSGRTLSGNTIYF | TGTGCCAGCTCCGGGAGGACTCTCTCTGGAAACACCATATATTTT
. | TRBJ2-5 | . | TRBV27 | CASSSFLRGTTQETQYF | TGTGCCAGCAGTTCCTTCTTAAGGGGGACAACCCAAGAGACCCAGTACTTC
TRBD1 | TRBJ2-7 | . | TRBV18 | CASSPGTESSYEQYF | TGTGCCAGCTCACCAGGGACAGAAAGCTCCTACGAGCAGTACTTC
. | TRBJ1-1 | . | TRBV30 | CASQRGADTEAFF | TGTGCCTCCCAAAGGGGGGCTGACACTGAAGCTTTCTTT
. | TRBJ2-7 | many | TRBV10-3 | CAIRMDGEDEQYF | TGTGCCATCAGGATGGACGGGGAAGACGAGCAGTACTTC
. | TRBJ2-2 | few | TRBV28 | CASTRQSLTGELFF | TGTGCCAGCACACGGCAGAGCCTCACCGGGGAGCTGTTTTTT
TRBD2 | TRBJ2-3 | many | TRBV20-1 | CSARGLGSSGSRSTDTQYF | TGCAGTGCTAGAGGCCTGGGATCTAGCGGGAGCCGTAGCACAGATACGCAGTATTTT
TRBD1 | TRBJ1-5 | many | TRBV11-2 | CASSLSPTGGNQPQHF | TGTGCCAGCAGCTTAAGCCCAACAGGGGGCAATCAGCCCCAGCATTTT
. | TRBJ2-7 | few | TRBV11-2 | CTSSGNSYEQYF | TGTACCAGTTCCGGGAACTCCTACGAGCAGTACTTC
. | TRBJ2-5 | many | TRBV3-1 | CASSQDSIFSIGTQYF | TGTGCCAGCAGCCAAGATAGCATATTCAGTATTGGGACCCAGTACTTC
TRBD1 | TRBJ1-2 | . | TRBV11-1 | CASSFETGGGNGYTF | TGTGCCAGCAGCTTTGAGACAGGGGGCGGGAATGGCTACACCTTC
. | TRBJ2-1 | . | TRBV5-1 | CASSLGWGRQPGGNEQFF | TGCGCCAGCAGCTTGGGATGGGGCCGACAGCCTGGCGGCAATGAGCAGTTCTTC
. | TRBJ1-5 | few | TRBV7-8 | CASSLGRISNQPQHF | TGTGCCAGCAGCTTGGGGAGGATTAGCAATCAGCCCCAGCATTTT
. | TRBJ2-7 | . | TRBV14 | CASSQVGDSLYEQYF | TGTGCCAGCAGCCAAGTTGGTGACAGTCTCTACGAGCAGTACTTC
. | TRBJ1-2 | . | TRBV24-1 | CATSDSRRKGYTF | TGTGCCACCAGTGACTCCCGACGGAAAGGCTACACCTTC
. | TRBJ2-7 | . | TRBV5-1 | CASSPGTILYEQYF | TGCGCCAGCAGCCCCGGGACGATCCTCTACGAGCAGTACTTC
. | TRBJ2-1 | many | TRBV7-9 | CASSFAGTAKWQFF | TGTGCCAGCAGCTTCGCCGGGACCGCCAAGTGGCAGTTCTTC
. | TRBJ2-6 | many | TRBV28 | CASRAGQGLSGANVLTF | TGTGCCAGCAGGGCGGGGCAGGGCCTCTCTGGGGCCAACGTCCTGACTTTC
. | TRBJ2-1 | many | TRBV27 | CASSLSSRSVGDEQFF | TGTGCCAGCAGTTTATCATCCCGGTCGGTCGGTGATGAGCAGTTCTTC
. | TRBJ2-1 | many | TRBV11-2 | CASSLGLVLRSEQFF | TGTGCCAGCAGCTTAGGACTAGTATTGCGGAGTGAGCAGTTCTTC
TRBD2 | TRBJ2-2 | many | TRBV11-2 | CASSSVTAGEGELFF | TGTGCCAGCAGCTCAGTAACAGCGGGAGAAGGGGAGCTGTTTTTT
. | TRBJ2-6 | . | TRBV6-1 | CASWGPGGSGANVLTF | TGTGCCAGCTGGGGACCAGGAGGATCTGGGGCCAACGTCCTGACTTTC
. | TRBJ2-2 | few | TRBV6-1 | CASSENPGHGELFF | TGTGCCAGCAGTGAAAATCCGGGGCACGGGGAGCTGTTTTTT
TRBD1 | TRBJ1-1 | . | TRBV9 | CASSVTHTGETEAFF | TGTGCCAGCAGCGTAACTCATACAGGGGAGACTGAAGCTTTCTTT
TRBD1 | TRBJ1-2 | many | TRBV6-1 | CASREKPDREELYGYTF | TGTGCCAGCAGAGAAAAACCCGACAGGGAGGAACTCTATGGCTACACCTTC
. | TRBJ2-1 | many | TRBV6-2/TRBV6-3 | CASSSNPRGSSYNEQFF | TGTGCCAGCAGTTCAAATCCCCGGGGCAGCTCCTACAATGAGCAGTTCTTC
. | TRBJ2-7 | . | TRBV7-2 | CASSLAGIREQYF | TGTGCCAGCAGCTTGGCAGGGATTCGCGAGCAGTACTTC
. | TRBJ1-1 | . | TRBV7-2 | CASSLAFTKMDTEAFF | TGTGCCAGCAGCTTAGCGTTTACAAAGATGGACACTGAAGCTTTCTTT
. | TRBJ1-2 | many | TRBV27 | CASRKDASYGYTF | TGTGCCAGCAGGAAAGATGCATCCTATGGCTACACCTTC
TRBD1 | TRBJ1-4 | . | TRBV3-1 | CASSPTHRGRWEKLFF | TGTGCCAGCAGCCCCACCCACAGGGGGCGCTGGGAAAAACTGTTTTTT
TRBD1 | TRBJ1-2 | many | TRBV28 | CASSLTGTIYGYTF | TGTGCCAGCAGTTTGACAGGGACCATCTATGGCTACACCTTC
. | TRBJ1-4 | many | TRBV27 | CAIAMGYEKLFF | TGTGCCATCGCGATGGGGTATGAAAAACTGTTTTTT
TRBD2 | TRBJ2-1 | many | TRBV12-3/TRBV12-4 | CASIPTGTNILNEQFF | TGTGCCAGCATACCCACCGGGACTAATATTTTGAATGAGCAGTTCTTC
TRBD1 | TRBJ1-4 | many | TRBV12-3/TRBV12-4 | CASSNRQGRGEKLFF | TGTGCCAGCAGCAATCGACAGGGGCGTGGAGAAAAACTGTTTTTT
. | TRBJ1-2 | . | TRBV19 | CASSIIAGANYGYTF | TGTGCCAGTAGTATCATAGCAGGGGCTAACTATGGCTACACCTTC
. | TRBJ2-7 | many | TRBV15 | CATSKEGASYEQYF | TGTGCCACCAGCAAGGAGGGGGCCTCCTACGAGCAGTACTTC
. | TRBJ2-7 | few | TRBV6-1 | CASSEARNEQYF | TGTGCCAGCAGTGAAGCGAGGAACGAGCAGTACTTC
. | TRBJ1-2 | . | TRBV28 | CASSFRRRSYTF | TGTGCCAGCAGTTTTCGACGTCGGAGCTACACCTTC
. | TRBJ1-5 | many | TRBV6-1 | CASSDNQPQHF | TGTGCCAGCAGCGACAATCAGCCCCAGCATTTT
. | TRBJ1-3 | . | TRBV27 | CASSLVVGNTIYF | TGTGCCAGCAGTTTAGTGGTGGGGAACACCATATATTTT
. | TRBJ2-3 | many | TRBV27 | CASSFGDYADTQYF | TGTGCCAGCAGTTTTGGGGATTATGCAGATACGCAGTATTTT
. | TRBJ2-7 | many | TRBV27 | CASSLGGALYEQYF | TGTGCCAGCAGTTTGGGGGGGGCCCTCTACGAGCAGTACTTC